This T cell receptor (beta chain) was profiled in a study of blood T cell repertoires in COVID-19. Assay used: immunoSEQ multiplex PCR; TCRdb lists only in-frame clones, some missing. This sample carries some 340,000 clones, about 90% of them seen once, and the ten largest clones take approximately 5%. The V gene end was trimmed by 9 bases and the J gene end by 5 bases; junction bases not matched to a gene: 8. The CDR3 is 13 amino acids. The V gene's germline CDR1 is ENHRY and CDR2 SYGVKD. The chain recombines TRBV10-3 with TRBJ2-7; 9 positions agree with TRBD1. The source of this sequence is a woman aged 25 to 39 who had recovered from COVID-19. The sequenced sample consisted of PBMCs or T cells enriched from blood (not recorded which). The CDR3 protein is CAMSGQGMDEQYF. DNA of the CDR3: TGTGCCATGTCTGGACAGGGGATGGACGAGCAGTACTTC.